This T cell receptor (beta chain) came from a study of blood T cell repertoires in COVID-19. The CDR3 covers 15 residues. The V gene end was trimmed by 6 bases and the J gene end by 6 bases; junction bases not matched to a gene: 9. Germline V gives CDR1 MDHEN, CDR2 SYDVKM. This clone has only one observation. The repertoire was sequenced with immunoSEQ multiplex PCR; TCRdb's copy has only in-frame clones and lacks some. The sample consists of a few hundred thousand clones, about 92% of them appearing once. Participants were aged about 18 to 90 years from 24 US areas. The source material was PBMCs or T cells enriched from blood (not recorded which). The V gene is TRBV28, the J gene TRBJ2-7, with 12 bases matching TRBD2. This receptor was taken from a woman in her 30s who had recovered from COVID-19. This CDR3 reads CASSGGTSGRIEQYF. The CDR3 DNA reads TGTGCCAGCAGCGGGGGGACTAGCGGGCGGATCGAGCAGTACTTC.